Here is one T cell receptor beta chain with its context. Its antigen is unidentified. Sequencing used immunoSEQ multiplex PCR; TCRdb keeps in-frame clones, though not all of them. The sample holds over 2 million clones, roughly 96% seen once. This sample is part of a study of shared clonotypes between healthy human individuals. Overall study: The composition of the donors was two women and a few men aged 18 to 49.

Study-wide results and caveats: Between a handful of donors, naive CD4 clonotypes were shared at a level of approximately 5%. Only blood was sampled, and tissue TCR repertoires likely differ from blood ones.

Sequencing was performed on naive CD4+ T cells sorted from blood. Subset noted: CD45RA+ positively selected. The origin of this receptor is a man between 18 and 35 years old in good health.

CDR3 sequence reads: CASSGDRGGLAGITDTQYF. As DNA, the CDR3 is TGTGCCAGCAGCGGGGACCGCGGGGGACTAGCGGGGATCACAGATACGCAGTATTTT. The V call is TRBV9, the J call TRBJ2-3; 13 bases line up with TRBD2. Germline V gene sequence: CDR1 SGDLS, CDR2 YYNGEE. There are 19 residues in the CDR3. The V and J ends lost 3 bases and 2 bases, in that order; junction bases with no gene match: 12.